The 12 T cell receptor delta chains below come from one sample, sequenced in a study of Vδ1+ human thymocytes. Whole-study findings and limits: In the thymus, TRG and TRD repertoires looked highly polyclonal with Gaussian CDR3 lengths.

The template was reverse-transcribed extracted RNA. CDR3 amplicons came from multiplex PCR with pooled V-gene forward and constant-region reverse primers. TCRdb called clones from the multiplex PCR reads again using CATT. The data contain some 54,000 delta-chain clones, 15% to 20% of them seen just once; the ten biggest clones take up roughly 0.46%. What these receptors recognize is not known. Material for sequencing was Vdelta1+ gamma-delta thymocytes from the thymus. Subset meaning: FACS-sorted CD3+ TCRalphabeta- TCRVdelta1+ TCRVdelta2- thymocytes. The receptors come from a boy younger than two who had congenital heart surgery.

This chain uses TRDV1 with TRDJ1, with D possibly being TRDD3 (5 bases). The CDR3 covers 15 residues. The germline V gene has CDR1 TSWWSYY and CDR2 QGS. V lost 0 bases, J lost 3 bases, and 11 bases lay in between. The CDR3 nucleotides read TGTGCTCTTGGGGAACTGCCGGGGGCGGCCGATAAACTCATCTTT. It codes for CALGELPGAADKLIF.

The rearrangement joins TRDV1 to TRDJ1; 7 nucleotides line up with TRDD3. V shed 3 bases, J shed 0 bases, and the junction held 22 bases outside the gene matches. CDR1 is TSWWSYY and CDR2 is QGS in the germline V gene. The CDR3 is made up of 21 amino acids. Here the CDR3 DNA reads TGTGCTCTTGGGGACACCAGAATTCCCGATGGATACGCGAGGTACACCGATAAACTCATCTTT. This codes for CALGDTRIPDGYARYTDKLIF.

V and J are TRDV1 and TRDJ1; 13 bases are shared with TRDD3. J gave up 0 bases and V 4 bases, and 20 bases lay outside the gene matches. The germline V gene encodes CDR1 TSWWSYY and CDR2 QGS. The CDR3 extends over 22 amino acids. As DNA, the CDR3 is TGTGCTCTTGGGGGGCTTCTTCCCCGGACTGGGGGATACGCCCAGTACACCGATAAACTCATCTTT. Translating it yields CALGGLLPRTGGYAQYTDKLIF.

The chain recombines TRDV1 with TRDJ1; D is perhaps TRDD3 (5 bases). V dropped 2 bases and J dropped 0 bases, with 19 bases sitting between them. The CDR3 runs to 18 residues. The germline CDR1 and CDR2 sequences are TSWWSYY and QGS. The CDR3 protein is CALGEIPPGVPYTDKLIF. The CDR3 DNA reads as TGTGCTCTTGGGGAAATTCCCCCGGGGGTCCCGTACACCGATAAACTCATCTTT.

V and J are TRDV1 and TRDJ1; D is perhaps TRDD3 (5 bases). This CDR3 contains 17 residues. Germline loops: CDR1 TSWWSYY, CDR2 QGS. V was cut by 2 bases and J by 1 base, with 17 bases left in between. The CDR3 nucleotides read TGTGCTCTTGGGGAATATCTTGGGCTGATACTCACCGATAAACTCATCTTT. Its translation is CALGEYLGLILTDKLIF.

This clone is medium-sized within its sample. Other DNA sequences of this sample code for an identical CDR3. This rearrangement joins TRDV2 to TRDJ1, with TRDD3 as a possible D gene (6 bases). Germline CDR1 is GEAIGNYY and CDR2 is EKD. The CDR3 length is 13 residues. V lost 2 bases, J lost 9 bases, and 15 bases lay in between. Written as DNA, the CDR3 is TGTGCCTGTGACAGACCCGGGGATGGGGAACTCATCTTT. Translating it yields CACDRPGDGELIF.

This clone was seen a handful of times. V usage is TRDV1 and J usage is TRDJ1; TRDD3 agrees at 8 bases. Germline assignment: CDR1 TSWWSYY and CDR2 QGS. The trim removed 6 bases at V and 1 base at J, leaving 16 bases unmatched. The CDR3 extends over 18 amino acids. The CDR3 sequence is CALGVATGIRMGTDKLIF. The CDR3 nucleotides read TGTGCTCTTGGTGTGGCTACAGGGATACGCATGGGCACCGATAAACTCATCTTT.

The V call is TRDV1, the J call TRDJ1, with 9 bases matching TRDD3. This CDR3 region has 22 residues. Germline V gene lookup returns CDR1 TSWWSYY and CDR2 QGS. The J segment lost 0 bases and the V segment lost 1 base, leaving 21 bases of the junction unmatched. The CDR3 DNA reads TGTGCTCTTGGGGAACCCTTGCCTTCCTCTCACGCACTGGGGGACGACACCGATAAACTCATCTTT. This encodes CALGEPLPSSHALGDDTDKLIF.

This clone was seen a few times. The chain has TRDV1 and TRDJ1; TRDD3 aligns across 13 bases. CDR1 is TSWWSYY, CDR2 QGS, per germline. Trimming at V came to 3 bases and at J to 0 bases, leaving 13 bases not matched to a gene. The CDR3 is 20 amino acids. The CDR3 sequence is CALGDPILLGDTEYTDKLIF. The CDR3 DNA follows: TGTGCTCTTGGGGACCCAATTTTACTGGGGGATACGGAGTACACCGATAAACTCATCTTT.

This clone was recorded a few times. The chain joins TRDV1 to TRDJ2; 9 nucleotides agree with TRDD2. The V segment lost 0 bases and the J segment 3 bases; nucleotides outside the gene matches: 20. CDR3 length: 22 residues. Germline CDR1 is TSWWSYY and CDR2 is QGS. The CDR3 DNA is TGTGCTCTTGGGGAACTACCGCCTTCCTACAAGGTACTGGGGACCCTGACAGCACAACTCTTCTTT. Protein sequence: CALGELPPSYKVLGTLTAQLFF.

Turning to this clone: One end of the junction is discordant with germline, which a read error may explain. The identical CDR3 is also encoded by other nucleotide sequences in the sample. The rearrangement links TRDV1 to TRDJ1; 10 nucleotides align to TRDD3. Germline loops: CDR1 TSWWSYY, CDR2 QGS. This CDR3 contains 21 residues. The chain's CDR3 is CALGEPRPNSLRYWGMRELIF. The CDR3 DNA follows: TGTGCTCTTGGGGAACCCCGACCCAATAGCCTACGTTACTGGGGGATGAGGGAACTCATCTTC.

This clone was seen a few times. The J gene is TRDJ1, the V gene TRDV1, with 10 positions matching TRDD3. The CDR3 is made up of 21 amino acids. J lost 2 bases, V lost 4 bases, and 22 bases had no gene match. Per the germline V gene, CDR1 is TSWWSYY and CDR2 is QGS. The DNA for the CDR3 is TGTGCTCTTGGGGGTTATATTGGTCGACACTGGGGGATCCCACTAACCGATAAACTCATCTTT. The encoded protein is CALGGYIGRHWGIPLTDKLIF.